Listed below are T cell receptor beta chains from one sample, sequenced in a study of OX40 agonist ivuxolimab in advanced cancers. Some clones are missing from TCRdb's copy, which holds only in-frame ones; the method was immunoSEQ multiplex PCR. Of tens of thousands of clones listed, 80% to 90% were seen once; the top ten hold about 5%. This specimen consisted of CD4+ or CD8+ T cells sorted from blood, obtained in a trial of the OX40 agonist ivuxolimab. The receptors shown here come from an adult with an advanced solid tumor such as melanoma, head and neck, liver or kidney cancer. Each CDR3 is given with its conserved first and last residue. A D gene is named only where the DNA matches it firmly. Not every row has a clone size; where given, it reads once, few, many or a size class.

d_call	clone_size	j_call	v_call	cdr3_aa	cdr3_nt
.	few	TRBJ1-2	TRBV29-1	CSVEEGPYGYTF	TGCAGCGTTGAAGAAGGTCCCTATGGCTACACCTTC
.	.	TRBJ2-7	TRBV7-2	CASSLGGQLSYEQYF	TGTGCCAGCAGCTTAGGGGGGCAGTTATCCTACGAGCAGTACTTC
.	.	TRBJ2-3	TRBV7-2	CASSFGGGKDTQYF	TGTGCCAGCAGCTTTGGAGGGGGCAAAGATACGCAGTATTTT
TRBD1	few	TRBJ2-3	TRBV5-5	CASSLYGTGSTDTQYF	TGTGCCAGCAGCTTATACGGGACAGGCAGCACAGATACGCAGTATTTT
TRBD2	.	TRBJ2-2	TRBV6-5	CASSYGGRGSGELFF	TGTGCCAGCAGTTACGGCGGGAGGGGGTCCGGGGAGCTGTTTTTT
.	.	TRBJ2-7	TRBV5-1	CASSLGQGAYEQYF	TGCGCCAGCAGCTTGGGTCAGGGAGCCTACGAGCAGTACTTC
.	few	TRBJ1-2	TRBV4-2	CASSQVGAEGYTF	TGTGCCAGCAGCCAAGTCGGAGCGGAAGGCTACACCTTC
TRBD2	.	TRBJ2-1	TRBV15	CATSRGTSGNNEQFF	TGTGCCACCAGCAGAGGGACTAGCGGGAACAATGAGCAGTTCTTC
.	.	TRBJ2-2	TRBV4-2	CASSHRGRVNTGELFF	TGTGCCAGCAGCCATAGGGGGAGGGTGAACACCGGGGAGCTGTTTTTT
TRBD2	.	TRBJ2-1	TRBV9	CASSVTSNNEQFF	TGTGCCAGCAGCGTGACTAGCAACAATGAGCAGTTCTTC
.	.	TRBJ2-7	TRBV18	CASSPNVAPYEQYF	TGTGCCAGCTCACCAAACGTTGCTCCCTACGAGCAGTACTTC
.	.	TRBJ2-5	TRBV11-1	CASSLGVGPRETQYF	TGTGCCAGCAGCTTGGGAGTGGGACCAAGGGAGACCCAGTACTTC
TRBD1	.	TRBJ1-4	TRBV5-1	CASSPGQGATNEKLFF	TGCGCCAGCAGCCCTGGACAGGGGGCAACTAATGAAAAACTGTTTTTT
.	once	TRBJ2-2	TRBV28	CASSLSPSLTGELFF	TGTGCCAGCAGTTTATCCCCTTCACTCACCGGGGAGCTGTTTTTT
TRBD1	.	TRBJ1-1	TRBV29-1	CSVEAQGGTEAFF	TGCAGCGTTGAAGCCCAGGGGGGTACTGAAGCTTTCTTT
TRBD2	.	TRBJ2-1	TRBV9	CASNRLAGDNEQFF	TGTGCCAGCAATCGGCTAGCGGGAGACAATGAGCAGTTCTTC
.	.	TRBJ1-2	TRBV5-1	CASSFDGARNYGYTF	TGCGCCAGCAGCTTCGACGGCGCCCGGAACTATGGCTACACCTTC
.	.	TRBJ1-1	TRBV27	CASSPVQRNTEAFF	TGTGCCAGCAGCCCGGTGCAGCGGAACACTGAAGCTTTCTTT
TRBD2	few	TRBJ2-3	TRBV10-2	CASSPSGSSDTQYF	TGCGCCAGCAGCCCGAGCGGGAGCTCAGATACGCAGTATTTT
TRBD1	.	TRBJ2-1	TRBV28	CASSQAGTGVVNEQFF	TGTGCCAGCAGTCAAGCCGGGACAGGGGTCGTGAATGAGCAGTTCTTC
.	.	TRBJ1-1	TRBV19	CASSGDSWIEAFF	TGTGCCAGTAGTGGCGACAGCTGGATTGAAGCTTTCTTT
TRBD2	.	TRBJ2-7	TRBV4-3	CASSQRTRSDEQYF	TGCGCCAGCAGCCAACGGACTAGATCGGACGAGCAGTACTTC
.	.	TRBJ2-1	TRBV2	CASTRDLEQFF	TGTGCCAGCACGCGGGATCTTGAGCAGTTCTTC
.	.	TRBJ2-3	TRBV18	CASSPPSRDTQYF	TGTGCCAGCTCACCACCGAGCCGGGATACGCAGTATTTT
.	.	TRBJ1-5	TRBV5-5	CASSSAGAGQPQHF	TGTGCCAGCAGCTCCGCAGGGGCGGGTCAGCCCCAGCATTTT
.	.	TRBJ1-5	TRBV28	CASKVGPRPQHF	TGTGCCAGCAAAGTGGGGCCCAGGCCCCAGCATTTT
.	.	TRBJ1-4	TRBV18	CASSVDGPNNEKLFF	TGTGCCAGCTCAGTGGACGGTCCCAATAATGAAAAACTATTTTTT
TRBD1	.	TRBJ1-2	TRBV28	CASSLSAGGMYGYTF	TGTGCCAGCAGTTTATCGGCAGGGGGCATGTATGGCTACACCTTC
TRBD1	.	TRBJ1-1	TRBV19	CASSTGQGITEAFF	TGTGCCAGTAGTACGGGACAGGGAATCACTGAAGCTTTCTTT
.	.	TRBJ2-7	TRBV19	CASSIVGEGLSLYEQYF	TGTGCCAGTAGTATAGTGGGAGAAGGTCTTTCCCTCTACGAGCAGTACTTC
TRBD1	.	TRBJ1-3	TRBV6-4	CASSRGTAGNTIYF	TGTGCCAGCAGTAGGGGGACAGCTGGAAACACCATATATTTT
.	.	TRBJ1-5	TRBV28	CASRTPTRSQPQHF	TGTGCCAGCAGGACCCCGACCAGGTCTCAGCCCCAGCATTTT
TRBD1	.	TRBJ1-2	TRBV29-1	CSVAGQGAVGYTF	TGCAGCGTTGCGGGACAGGGGGCGGTTGGCTACACCTTC
.	.	TRBJ1-1	TRBV7-8	CASSLEAGTEAFF	TGTGCCAGCAGCTTAGAAGCTGGCACTGAAGCTTTCTTT
TRBD1	.	TRBJ1-1	TRBV29-1	CSAPGQGAITEAFF	TGCAGCGCGCCGGGACAGGGGGCGATCACTGAAGCTTTCTTT
TRBD2	.	TRBJ2-1	TRBV19	CASSMTSGINEQFF	TGTGCCAGTAGTATGACTAGCGGGATTAATGAGCAGTTCTTC
.	.	TRBJ2-5	TRBV30	CAWSVLKGLRETQYF	TGTGCCTGGAGTGTACTGAAGGGGTTAAGGGAGACCCAGTACTTC
TRBD2	.	TRBJ2-1	TRBV27	CASGRGWTSGYNEQFF	TGTGCCAGCGGACGAGGATGGACTAGCGGTTACAATGAGCAGTTCTTC
.	once	TRBJ1-4	TRBV18	CASSMVWGPTNEKLFF	TGTGCCAGCTCAATGGTCTGGGGGCCGACTAATGAAAAACTGTTTTTT
TRBD1	few	TRBJ1-3	TRBV2	CASSGGDRGAGNTIYF	TGTGCCAGCAGTGGGGGTGACAGGGGGGCTGGAAACACCATATATTTT
TRBD2	.	TRBJ2-1	TRBV2	CASSPRLAGAGEQFF	TGTGCCAGCAGTCCTAGACTAGCGGGAGCGGGTGAGCAGTTCTTC
.	.	TRBJ2-3	TRBV5-1	CASSLLAGTSTDTQYF	TGCGCCAGCAGCTTGTTGGCAGGTACAAGCACAGATACGCAGTATTTT
TRBD1	.	TRBJ1-1	TRBV5-4	CASSRTGGLEVAEAFF	TGTGCCAGCAGCCGTACAGGGGGCTTAGAGGTCGCTGAAGCTTTCTTT
.	once	TRBJ1-5	TRBV18	CASSRQENSNQPQHF	TGTGCCAGCTCACGACAGGAAAATAGCAATCAGCCCCAGCATTTT
.	.	TRBJ2-1	TRBV5-5	CASSLPARDYNEQFF	TGTGCCAGCAGCTTACCGGCCCGGGACTACAATGAGCAGTTCTTC
.	.	TRBJ1-1	TRBV29-1	CSVDSQGRHTEAFF	TGCAGCGTTGACTCACAGGGCCGGCACACTGAAGCTTTCTTT
.	.	TRBJ2-1	TRBV9	CASSARGSGSYNEQFF	TGTGCCAGCAGCGCTCGAGGTAGCGGCTCCTACAATGAGCAGTTCTTC
TRBD1	once	TRBJ2-2	TRBV6-1	CASTQGDTGELFF	TGTGCCAGCACACAGGGGGACACCGGGGAGCTGTTTTTT
.	.	TRBJ1-2	TRBV19	CASSITLVWGRTNYGYTF	TGTGCCAGTAGTATAACCCTTGTCTGGGGGCGAACTAACTATGGCTACACCTTC
.	.	TRBJ2-3	TRBV6-1	CAISGEAESTDTQYF	TGTGCCATCAGTGGGGAAGCGGAGAGCACAGATACGCAGTATTTT
.	.	TRBJ2-7	TRBV6-6	CASNYEVQGYEQYF	TGTGCCAGCAATTACGAGGTACAGGGCTACGAGCAGTACTTC
TRBD2	.	TRBJ2-5	TRBV28	CASSFRLAGLGTQETQYF	TGTGCCAGCAGTTTCCGACTAGCGGGATTGGGAACCCAAGAGACCCAGTACTTC